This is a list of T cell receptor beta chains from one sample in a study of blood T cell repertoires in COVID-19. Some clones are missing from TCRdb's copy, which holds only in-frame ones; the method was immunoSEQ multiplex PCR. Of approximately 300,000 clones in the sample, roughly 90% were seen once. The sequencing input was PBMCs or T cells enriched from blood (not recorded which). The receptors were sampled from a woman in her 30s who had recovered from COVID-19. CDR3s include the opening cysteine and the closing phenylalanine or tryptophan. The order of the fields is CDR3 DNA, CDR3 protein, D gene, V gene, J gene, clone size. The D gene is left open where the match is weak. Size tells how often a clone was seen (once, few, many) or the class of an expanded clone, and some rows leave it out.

TGTGCCAGCAGCCCTCAGGGGATTCAGCCCCAGCATTTT	CASSPQGIQPQHF	.	TRBV6-2/TRBV6-3	TRBJ1-5	once
TGTGCCAGCAGCCACAGGGCGGGAGCATCCTACAATGAGCAGTTCTTC	CASSHRAGASYNEQFF	TRBD2	TRBV3-1/TRBV3-2	TRBJ2-1	.
TGTGCCAGCAGCGCCCCACCGGGCAGGGGGACTGGGGCCAACGTCCTGACTTTC	CASSAPPGRGTGANVLTF	TRBD1	TRBV5-6	TRBJ2-6	.
TGTGCCAGCAGTGATTACGGGAACACTGAAGCTTTCTTT	CASSDYGNTEAFF	.	TRBV6-1	TRBJ1-1	.
TGTGCCAGCACTGGACAGGAATGTATAGGTAGTCAGCCCCAGCATTTT	CASTGQECIGSQPQHF	TRBD1	TRBV11-3	TRBJ1-5	once
TGTGCCAGCAGCCAGCGGAGTCCCACAGATACGCAGTATTTT	CASSQRSPTDTQYF	.	TRBV4-2	TRBJ2-3	once
TGCAGTGCTAGTCAACAGGGGTATGGCTACACCTTC	CSASQQGYGYTF	TRBD1	TRBV20-1	TRBJ1-2	.
TGTGCCAGCTGGGGGCCCGGAGACAGGCCGGGAAACACCATATATTTT	CASWGPGDRPGNTIYF	.	TRBV18	TRBJ1-3	.
TGTGCCAGCAGTCCCCCCGGGACTCACACCCTAGGTGAGCAGTTCTTC	CASSPPGTHTLGEQFF	.	TRBV28	TRBJ2-1	.
TGTGCCAGCAGGCCGGGACAGGGTCGAGAAGCTTTCTTT	CASRPGQGREAFF	TRBD1	TRBV12-3/TRBV12-4	TRBJ1-1	.
TGTGCCAGCAGCCCGGGACAGGGCACTGGAAACACCATATATTTT	CASSPGQGTGNTIYF	TRBD1	TRBV7-2	TRBJ1-3	.
TGTGCCAGCAGTTTAGGGTGGGGCACCTCCTACGAGCAGTACTTC	CASSLGWGTSYEQYF	.	TRBV27	TRBJ2-7	.
TGTGCCGCTGCTCAGGGTGGAGCTGGAAACACCATATATTTT	CAAAQGGAGNTIYF	.	TRBV10-3	TRBJ1-3	many
TGTGCCTGTGGTCAGGGAGGGGAAAAACTGTTTTTT	CACGQGGEKLFF	.	TRBV30	TRBJ1-4	.
TGTGCCAGCCGACAGGGGGCATACTATGGCTACACCTTC	CASRQGAYYGYTF	TRBD1	TRBV6-5	TRBJ1-2	.
TGTGCCAGCAGCGTGCGGGAGGGCCGGACCGGGGAGCTGTTTTTT	CASSVREGRTGELFF	TRBD2	TRBV9	TRBJ2-2	.
TGTGCCAGCAGCTTAATGGCAATTTCCTACAATGAGCAGTTCTTC	CASSLMAISYNEQFF	.	TRBV11-3	TRBJ2-1	.
TGTGCCAGCAGACCAGACTTTGAAACCTACAATGAGCAGTTCTTC	CASRPDFETYNEQFF	.	TRBV27	TRBJ2-1	.
TGTGCCAGCAGTTTTTTTATCTCTGGAAACACCATATATTTT	CASSFFISGNTIYF	.	TRBV28	TRBJ1-3	.
TGTGCCAGCAGCTTACCTAGCAGCGATGAGCAGTTCTTC	CASSLPSSDEQFF	.	TRBV11-1	TRBJ2-1	few
TGCGCCAGCAGCCGAGGTACGGGGTGGACTAATGAAAAACTGTTTTTT	CASSRGTGWTNEKLFF	.	TRBV4-1	TRBJ1-4	.
TGTGCCAGCAGCTTTATTGGACAGGGGCGCTACGAGCAGTACTTC	CASSFIGQGRYEQYF	TRBD1	TRBV11-2	TRBJ2-7	.
TGTGCCAGCAGCTTGGTGGACAGGCAAGAGACCCAGTACTTC	CASSLVDRQETQYF	TRBD1	TRBV5-4	TRBJ2-5	.